The 19 T cell receptor beta chains below come from one sample, sequenced in a study of HIV-infected patients and healthy controls (dated by TCRdb to between 2013 and 2015). Libraries were prepared through 5' RACE. Sequencing used an Illumina MiSeq. SuperScript III was used to reverse transcribe 500 ng RNA with primers targeting the alpha and beta constant regions. Alpha and beta chain libraries were generated separately via chain-specific third strand synthesis with multiplexing indices. TCRdb handled the public reads itself, with Q25 trimming in fastp and clone calling in MiXCR, and kept productive beta chains. Rows with a matching CDR3 protein are joined into one entry that keeps the most common DNA and genes. Across this sample there are 15,000 to 20,000 distinct CDR3 sequences, with 9% to 10% seen only once. The leading ten clones occupy 5% to 7% of the sample. Since whole blood was used without any cell fractionation, the repertoire reflected all peripheral T cells in unsorted form.

The material sequenced was blood. All receptors derive from an adult in good health.

This clonotype was seen many times. The CDR3 here is CAWSSTGTAFSNQPQHF. The CDR3, as DNA: TGTGCCTGGAGTTCGACCGGGACAGCCTTTAGCAATCAGCCCCAGCATTTT. The V call is TRBV30, the J call TRBJ1-5; 7 nucleotides agree with TRBD1. The CDR3 loop spans 17 amino acids. V shed 2 bases and J 0 bases; nucleotides not matched to a gene: 10. Germline V gene sequence: CDR1 GTSNPN, CDR2 SVGIG (reference sequence).

This clonotype appeared many times. The chain couples TRBV11-2 to TRBJ2-3; weak D call: TRBD2 (6 bases). CDR3 length: 15 residues. Germline V lookup: CDR1 SGHAT, CDR2 FQNNGV. V shed 3 bases and J shed 4 bases, with 14 bases lying between them. CDR3 DNA sequence: TGTGCCAGCAGCTTCACCGGGAGTTGGGCAGATACGCAGTATTTT. Translating gives CASSFTGSWADTQYF.

The chain employs TRBV7-9 and TRBJ2-1; no firm D call. V was pared by 3 bases and J by 8 bases, with 8 bases between. Per germline, CDR1 SEHNR and CDR2 FQNEAQ (reference sequence). There are 12 residues in the CDR3. The CDR3 DNA follows: TGTGCCAGCAGCTTGAATTGGGATGAGCAGTTCTTC. Amino acid sequence: CASSLNWDEQFF.

In this sample, this clonotype is medium-sized. V usage is TRBV19 and J usage is TRBJ2-1; a possible D gene is TRBD2 (6 bases). The CDR3 covers 13 residues. Germline V lookup: CDR1 LNHDA, CDR2 SQIVND (reference sequence). Trimming stripped 7 bases from V and 2 bases from J, with 9 bases between. This CDR3 reads CASKPGAYNEQFF. CDR3 nucleotides: TGTGCCAGTAAACCGGGAGCCTACAATGAGCAGTTCTTC.

The rearrangement uses TRBV19 and TRBJ2-1, with D possibly matching TRBD2 (5 bases). The CDR3 loop spans 17 amino acids. The V and J ends lost 4 bases and 1 base respectively, with 17 bases between them. Germline V gene sequence: CDR1 LNHDA, CDR2 SQIVND (reference sequence). DNA for the CDR3: TGTGCCAGTAGTAAACCACCGGGGAGATTTTCCTACAATGAGCAGTTCTTC. This encodes CASSKPPGRFSYNEQFF.

At least ten counts were recorded for this clonotype. V is TRBV10-3 and J is TRBJ1-4, with 7 bases fitting TRBD1. V shed 0 bases and J 10 bases; nucleotides not matched to a gene: 8. The CDR3 is made up of 15 amino acids. Per the germline V gene, CDR1 is ENHRY and CDR2 is SYGVKD. In DNA, the CDR3 is TGTGCCATCAGTGAGTCGGGACAGCTTGATGGAAAACTGTTTTTT. This sequence encodes CAISESGQLDGKLFF.

In its sample, this clonotype is medium-sized. The J gene is TRBJ2-5, the V gene TRBV20-1, with 13 positions matching TRBD2. Germline V CDR1 and CDR2: DFQATT, SNEGSKA (reference sequence). With 4 bases clipped from V and 2 bases from J, the junction kept 22 bases outside the gene matches. This CDR3 comprises 21 residues. CDR3 nucleotides: TGCAGTGCTAAAACCCTAGAGGCCACTAGCGGGAGGGAGGGACTGCAAGAGACCCAGTACTTC. The encoded protein is CSAKTLEATSGREGLQETQYF.

There are many counts of this clonotype. The chain recombines TRBV5-4 with TRBJ2-1; 9 positions match TRBD1. V lost 4 bases and J lost 2; bases outside the gene matches: 4. Germline CDR1 is SGHNT and CDR2 is YYREEE (reference sequence). The CDR3 has 15 residues. CDR3 DNA sequence: TGTGCCAGCAGCCGGGGACAGGGCGCCTACAATGAGCAGTTCTTC. Amino acids: CASSRGQGAYNEQFF. The full variable domain, completed using reference TRBV5-4 and TRBJ2-1, is ETGVTQSPTHLIKTRGQQVTLRCSSQSGHNTVSWYQQALGQGPQFIFQYYREEENGRGNFPPRFSGLQFPNYSSELNVNALELDDSALYLCASSRGQGAYNEQFFGPGTRLTVL.

This clonotype was found a few times. The gene calls are TRBV2 and TRBJ1-2; weak D call: TRBD1 (5 bases). The CDR3 covers 14 residues. Germline V lookup: CDR1 SNHLY, CDR2 FYNNEI. CDR3 nucleotides: TGTGCGGGTGGAGAGGGACGATTGAAATATGGCTACACCTTC. This encodes CAGGEGRLKYGYTF.

The chain couples TRBV2 to TRBJ2-4, with TRBD2 matching 7 bases. Germline CDR1 and CDR2: SNHLY and FYNNEI. The V segment lost 1 base and the J segment 6 bases; nucleotides outside the gene matches: 6. The CDR3 is 15 residues long. The CDR3 sequence is CASSEGTRFGNIQYF. CDR3 nucleotide sequence: TGTGCCAGCAGTGAAGGGACTAGGTTCGGAAACATTCAGTACTTC. Variable domain in full (rest from reference TRBV2 and TRBJ2-4): EPEVTQTPSHQVTQMGQEVILRCVPISNHLYFYWYRQILGQKVEFLVSFYNNEISEKSEIFDDQFSVERPDGSNFTLKIRSTKLEDSAMYFCASSEGTRFGNIQYFGAGTRLSVL.

In this sample, this clonotype turned up a few times. V is TRBV28 and J is TRBJ2-2; weak D call: TRBD1 (5 bases). V lost 4 bases and J 4 bases, leaving 13 bases between the germline ends. The CDR3 contains 15 residues. Germline V gene sequence: CDR1 MDHEN, CDR2 SYDVKM. Written as DNA, the CDR3 is TGTGCCAGCAGTTCCAGGGTGTCGAGCACCGGGGAGCTGTTTTTT. Protein sequence: CASSSRVSSTGELFF.

This clonotype was detected many times. V is TRBV27 and J is TRBJ2-1; tentative D call: TRBD1 (5 bases). The CDR3 is 14 residues long. The germline V and J ends were trimmed by 6 bases and 7 bases, with 16 bases remaining between them. CDR1 is MNHEY and CDR2 is SMNVEV in the germline V gene (reference sequence). DNA of the CDR3: TGTGCCAGCAGCCTCAGCGCGTACAGGAATGAGCAGTTCTTC. Amino acids: CASSLSAYRNEQFF.

This clonotype was detected many times. The chain joins TRBV18 to TRBJ2-3, with TRBD2 identical over 10 bases. The CDR3 contains 13 residues. CDR1 and CDR2 (germline): KGHSH, LQKENI. Trimming cost V 4 bases and J 10 bases; bases outside gene matches: 5. The CDR3 DNA reads as TGTGCCAGCTCACGGCTAGCGGGAGACCCGCAGTATTTT. Translation gives CASSRLAGDPQYF.

This clonotype qualifies as medium-sized. This chain uses TRBV28 with TRBJ2-7, with D tentatively TRBD2 (7 bases). The CDR3 runs 15 residues. V lost 4 bases and J 2 bases, leaving 15 bases between the germline ends. The germline gives CDR1 MDHEN, CDR2 SYDVKM. The CDR3 nucleotides are TGTGCCAGCAGTTGGGGGGGGGCCAGCCCCTACGAGCAGTACTTC. The encoded protein is CASSWGGASPYEQYF. Full variable domain (remainder filled in from reference TRBV28 and TRBJ2-7): DVKVTQSSRYLVKRTGEKVFLECVQDMDHENMFWYRQDPGLGLRLIYFSYDVKMKEKGDIPEGYSVSREKKERFSLILESASTNQTSMYLCASSWGGASPYEQYFGPGTRLTVT.

There are many counts of this clonotype. This sequence joins TRBV4-1 and TRBJ2-5, with D unclear. Germline CDR1 is MGHRA and CDR2 is YSYEKL. The V and J ends lost 4 bases and 5 bases respectively, with 11 bases between them. CDR3 length equals 13 residues. The DNA of the CDR3 is TGCGCCAGCAGCCTTGGGGTTCGGGAGACCCAGTACTTC. It encodes CASSLGVRETQYF.

This clonotype appeared many times. The chain has TRBV5-6 and TRBJ2-1; 11 nucleotides line up with TRBD2. CDR3 length equals 17 residues. CDR1 is SGHDT, CDR2 YYEEEE, per germline. The V segment lost 4 bases and the J segment 8 bases; nucleotides outside the gene matches: 14. For the CDR3, the DNA is TGTGCCAGCAGCGATGTCATCGGGACTAGCGGACGGCATGAGCAGTTCTTC. Translation gives CASSDVIGTSGRHEQFF.

This clonotype is judged medium-sized. V usage is TRBV6-5 and J usage is TRBJ2-3, with 10 bases fitting TRBD2. Germline lookup yields CDR1 MNHEY and CDR2 SVGAGI. This CDR3 is built from 15 residues. J lost 0 bases, V lost 4 bases, and 1 base had no gene match. Written as DNA, the CDR3 is TGTGCCAGCAGTTCGGGACTAGCGAGCACAGATACGCAGTATTTT. Its translation: CASSSGLASTDTQYF.

This clonotype has at least ten counts. This sequence joins TRBV28 and TRBJ2-5, with D tentatively TRBD1 (5 bases). The V gene lost 3 bases and the J gene lost 0 bases, with 11 bases spanning the gap. The CDR3 is made up of 15 amino acids. Germline values: CDR1 MDHEN, CDR2 SYDVKM. The CDR3 DNA is TGTGCCAGCAGTTTGCGGACAACGGACCAAGAGACCCAGTACTTC. This gives the protein CASSLRTTDQETQYF.

The CDR3 bases are TGTGCCAGCAGTGAAGAGGGAGAAGGGATCGGGGAGCTGTTTTTT. Protein product: CASSEEGEGIGELFF. The chain uses TRBV2 and TRBJ2-2; weak D call: TRBD2 (5 bases). V lost 1 base to trimming and J lost 7 bases, with 13 bases between them. This CDR3 region has 15 residues. Germline V gives CDR1 SNHLY, CDR2 FYNNEI.